These 27 T cell receptor beta chains share one sample of origin, sequenced in a study of T-cell memory formation after mild COVID-19. TCRdb analysed the 5' RACE reads with MiXCR anew, one entry per CDR3 protein. This table has roughly 450,000 distinct CDR3 sequences, over 15% appearing once. The sequenced sample consisted of PBMCs or a T cell subset sorted from them (not recorded which). The receptors here all came from a man younger than 30 who had mild COVID-19 (a few samples of this study predate the infection). Cell type and time point are not known.

This clonotype came up a few times. The chain couples TRBV7-2 to TRBJ2-3; tentatively, D is TRBD1 (5 bases). Deletions cut 2 bases from V and 2 bases from J, with 11 bases between. Germline CDR1 reads SGHTA; CDR2 reads FQGNSA. This CDR3 has 15 amino acids. CDR3 protein: CASSLRPGYTDTQYF. The DNA for the CDR3 is TGTGCCAGCAGCTTAAGGCCAGGGTACACAGATACGCAGTATTTT.

This clonotype was found a few times. This chain links TRBV7-3 with TRBJ2-1; 8 bases map to TRBD2. Germline CDR1 reads SGHTA; CDR2 reads FQGTGA. The V segment lost 2 bases and the J segment 12 bases; nucleotides outside the gene matches: 6. The CDR3 consists of 13 residues. CDR3 amino acids: CASSLVGGLGQFF. The CDR3 DNA sequence: TGTGCCAGCAGCTTAGTAGGGGGACTAGGGCAGTTCTTC.

The V and J genes are TRBV6-5 and TRBJ1-4; weak D call: TRBD1 (5 bases). V gave up 5 bases and J gave up 6 bases, with 13 bases separating them. Germline-derived CDR1 and CDR2 are MNHEY and SVGAGI. The CDR3 extends over 14 amino acids. The CDR3 nucleotides are TGTGCCAGCAGTAAGGGACCTCGGGATGAAAAACTGTTTTTT. Its translation is CASSKGPRDEKLFF.

The chain joins TRBV7-2 to TRBJ2-3, with D perhaps matching TRBD1 (5 bases). The CDR3 runs 15 residues. Looked up from germline, CDR1 is SGHTA and CDR2 is FQGNSA. Trimming removed 5 bases at V and 9 bases at J, with 21 bases between. CDR3 amino acids: CASSPQGTAGGTQYF. CDR3 DNA: TGTGCCAGCAGCCCCCAGGGTACCGCAGGTGGGACGCAGTATTTT. The full variable domain, completed using reference TRBV7-2 and TRBJ2-3, is GAGVSQSPSNKVTEKGKDVELRCDPISGHTALYWYRQSLGQGLEFLIYFQGNSAPDKSGLPSDRFSAERTGGSVSTLTIQRTQQEDSAVYLCASSPQGTAGGTQYFGPGTRLTVL.

The chain joins TRBV7-6 to TRBJ1-6; TRBD1 matches 7 bases. The trim removed 5 bases at V and 9 bases at J, leaving 22 bases unmatched. CDR3 length equals 19 residues. The germline V gene has CDR1 SGHVS and CDR2 FNYEAQ. The CDR3 nucleotides are TGTGCCAGCAGCCCCCGAGGCGAGGGCAGGGAGGGGGCCGGTTCACCCCTCCACTTT. Translation gives CASSPRGEGREGAGSPLHF.

Regarding this clonotype: Possible read error: a much larger clone is one base away. The chain links TRBV29-1 to TRBJ2-5; D ambiguous. In germline, CDR1 is SQVTM, CDR2 ANQGSEA. This CDR3 has 11 amino acids. V was clipped by 8 bases and J by 5 bases, with 12 bases between them. The CDR3 DNA is TGCAGCAACCGGCCGTGGGAGACCCAGTACTTC. Its translation: CSNRPWETQYF.

This clonotype was found a few times. The chain couples TRBV6-5 to TRBJ2-2; TRBD2 matches 7 bases. Germline V lookup: CDR1 MNHEY, CDR2 SVGAGI. CDR3 length: 16 amino acids. With V trimmed by 6 bases and J by 1 base, 8 bases remained unmatched. Written as DNA, the CDR3 is TGTGCCAGCAGCTGGAAGACTAGCATGAACACCGGGGAGCTGTTTTTT. Protein: CASSWKTSMNTGELFF.

V and J are TRBV7-6 and TRBJ2-7; D gene unclear. Germline V gene lookup returns CDR1 SGHVS and CDR2 FNYEAQ. The CDR3 totals 16 residues. Deletions cut 4 bases from V and 0 bases from J, with 16 bases between. The CDR3 DNA sequence: TGTGCCAGCAGCTCACCAGGCAGCTATCCCTCCTACGAGCAGTACTTC. This translates into CASSSPGSYPSYEQYF.

This clonotype was found a few times. This chain joins TRBV12-3 or TRBV12-4 and TRBJ2-2; 7 bases match TRBD1. The CDR3 contains 15 residues. Losses at the gene ends were 3 bases for V and 7 bases for J; bases not matched to a gene: 8. DNA of the CDR3: TGTGCCAGCAGTTTGGCGACAGGGAACGGCGGGGAGCTGTTTTTT. This sequence encodes CASSLATGNGGELFF.

The chain links TRBV3-1 to TRBJ2-1; 10 bases line up with TRBD1. The CDR3 covers 16 residues. V was pared by 2 bases and J by 4 bases, with 5 bases of the junction left unmatched. Per germline, CDR1 LGHDT and CDR2 YNNKEL (reference sequence). Here the CDR3 reads CASSQISGQGYNEQFF. The CDR3 bases are TGTGCCAGCAGCCAAATCTCGGGACAGGGGTACAATGAGCAGTTCTTC.

This clonotype was counted between two and nine times. The chain couples TRBV7-2 to TRBJ2-1, with D perhaps TRBD2 (5 bases). CDR3 length equals 13 residues. Trimming removed 1 base at V and 8 bases at J, with 9 bases between. The germline V gene has CDR1 SGHTA and CDR2 FQGNSA. The CDR3 loop is CASSLEPGYEQFF. CDR3 in DNA: TGTGCCAGCAGCTTAGAACCGGGGTATGAGCAGTTCTTC.

The chain is built from TRBV24-1 and TRBJ1-2; tentative D call: TRBD1 (6 bases). With 7 bases removed from V and 6 bases from J, the gap between germline ends came to 14 bases. The germline V gene encodes CDR1 KGHDR and CDR2 SFDVKD. CDR3 length: 13 amino acids. The CDR3 bases are TGTGCCACCAGCGCTACAGGGAGTAATGGCTACACCTTC. Residues: CATSATGSNGYTF.

This clonotype was counted between two and nine times. The chain combines TRBV7-2 with TRBJ1-4; TRBD1 matches 8 bases. Looked up from germline, CDR1 is SGHTA and CDR2 is FQGNSA. The V segment lost 5 bases and the J segment 4 bases; nucleotides outside the gene matches: 6. The CDR3 extends over 15 amino acids. The chain's CDR3 is CASSATGGINEKLFF. In nucleotides, the CDR3 is TGTGCCAGCAGCGCAACAGGGGGGATTAATGAAAAACTGTTTTTT.

This clonotype came up a few times. The chain employs TRBV7-8 and TRBJ2-1; D remains ambiguous. CDR1 is SGHVS and CDR2 is FQNEAQ in the germline V gene. The V end lost 4 bases, the J end lost 9 bases, and 7 bases lay between the germline ends. The length of the CDR3 is 11 residues. The CDR3 sequence: CASSSVSEQFF. Here the CDR3 DNA reads TGTGCCAGCAGCTCCGTATCTGAGCAGTTCTTC.

This sequence joins TRBV7-6 and TRBJ1-5; 9 positions match TRBD1. Germline trimming cut 4 bases from V and 13 bases from J; bases unmatched to any gene: 8. CDR1 and CDR2 from the germline V gene are SGHVS and FNYEAQ. The CDR3 extends over 13 amino acids. CDR3 in amino acids: CASSSQRGQGQHF. The CDR3 DNA reads as TGTGCCAGCAGCTCCCAGCGGGGACAGGGACAGCATTTT. Full variable domain (rest looked up from reference TRBV7-6 and TRBJ1-5): GAGVSQSPRYKVTKRGQDVALRCDPISGHVSLYWYRQALGQGPEFLTYFNYEAQQDKSGLPNDRFSAERPEGSISTLTIQRTEQRDSAMYRCASSSQRGQGQHFGDGTRLSIL.

V and J are TRBV7-9 and TRBJ1-6; D unclear. The CDR3 runs 13 residues. Trimming left V 6 bases short and J 8 bases short, with 11 bases between. The germline CDR1 and CDR2 sequences are SEHNR and FQNEAQ (reference sequence). CDR3 loop: CASRSTWDSPLHF. Written as DNA, the CDR3 is TGTGCCAGCAGATCTACATGGGATTCACCCCTCCACTTT.

This clonotype has a handful of counts. This chain's CDR3 is CASSHLDDGYTF. The CDR3, as DNA: TGTGCCAGCAGCCACCTTGACGATGGCTACACCTTC. The genes are TRBV6-6 and TRBJ1-2; D is unclear. The CDR3 totals 12 residues. The germline CDR1 and CDR2 sequences are MNHNY and SVGAGI (reference sequence). Trimming left V 6 bases short and J 6 bases short, with 11 bases between.

This chain links TRBV25-1 with TRBJ2-5, with D tentatively TRBD1 (5 bases). The CDR3 has 13 residues. The germline CDR1 and CDR2 sequences are MGHDK and SYGVNS. V was trimmed by 6 bases and J by 4 bases, leaving 12 bases between them. The CDR3 here is CASRREGVETQYF. In DNA, the CDR3 is TGTGCCAGCAGAAGGGAAGGGGTAGAGACCCAGTACTTC.

This clonotype was recorded many times. The chain has TRBV10-1 and TRBJ2-1; 12 positions match TRBD2. Per the germline V gene, CDR1 is WNHNN and CDR2 is SYGVQD (reference sequence). The CDR3 is 15 residues long. V was pared by 6 bases and J by 4 bases, with 4 bases of the junction left unmatched. The CDR3 protein is CASSPGLAGYNEQFF. The DNA of the CDR3 is TGCGCCAGCAGCCCCGGACTAGCGGGGTACAATGAGCAGTTCTTC.

V is TRBV6-5 and J is TRBJ2-5; D is possibly TRBD1 (6 bases). From germline, CDR1 is MNHEY and CDR2 SVGAGI. This CDR3 contains 14 residues. Trimming removed 7 bases from V and 5 bases from J, with 17 bases in between. CDR3 DNA sequence: TGTGCCAGCACCTCCCCAGGGGCTGCGGAGACCCAGTACTTC. This sequence encodes CASTSPGAAETQYF.

CDR3 DNA sequence: TGTGCCAGCAGCTTCCCATTTGCTATGAGGGTGGAGACCCAGTACTTC. This codes for CASSFPFAMRVETQYF. The chain carries TRBV7-9 and TRBJ2-5; D possibly corresponds to TRBD2 (5 bases). CDR1 is SEHNR, CDR2 FQNEAQ, per germline (reference sequence). The CDR3 is made up of 16 amino acids. Trimming removed 3 bases from V and 5 bases from J, with 19 bases in between.

This clonotype has ten or more counts. V is TRBV7-9 and J is TRBJ1-2; maybe TRBD1 (5 bases). Trimming took 5 bases from V and 2 from J, leaving 9 bases between them. The CDR3 contains 13 residues. CDR1 and CDR2 from the germline V gene are SEHNR and FQNEAQ (reference sequence). CDR3: CASSPEGNYGYTF. The CDR3 DNA sequence: TGTGCCAGCAGCCCAGAGGGGAACTATGGCTACACCTTC.

This clonotype was seen a handful of times. CDR3 protein: CASSPGTSRVFNEQFF. CDR3 sequence (DNA): TGTGCCAGCAGTCCGGGGACTAGCCGAGTTTTCAATGAGCAGTTCTTC. The V call is TRBV6-6, the J call TRBJ2-1; 9 nucleotides match TRBD2. Trimming removed 5 bases from V and 6 bases from J; junction bases left unmatched: 11. Germline values: CDR1 MNHNY, CDR2 SVGAGI (reference sequence). This CDR3 spans 16 amino acids.

This clonotype was observed a few times. The chain has TRBV29-1 and TRBJ1-4; no firm D call. Germline CDR1 reads SQVTM; CDR2 reads ANQGSEA. Trimming shortened V by 3 bases and J by 0 bases, and 5 bases separated the two germline ends. The CDR3 totals 13 residues. The DNA for the CDR3 is TGCAGCGTTGAGGTAGCAACTAATGAAAAACTGTTTTTT. It encodes CSVEVATNEKLFF.

The gene calls are TRBV4-3 and TRBJ2-3, with 9 bases identical to TRBD2. Germline CDR1 and CDR2: LGHNA and YSLEER. This CDR3 comprises 17 residues. With V trimmed by 3 bases and J by 1 base, 8 bases remained unmatched. CDR3 amino acids: CASSHERGGAGTDTQYF. CDR3 nucleotide sequence: TGCGCCAGCAGCCATGAGCGCGGGGGGGCCGGCACAGATACGCAGTATTTT.

This chain joins TRBV5-5 and TRBJ2-1; 7 nucleotides agree with TRBD1. V gave up 4 bases and J gave up 2 bases; unmatched junction bases: 6. The V gene's germline CDR1 is SGHKS and CDR2 YYEKEE (reference sequence). There are 15 residues in the CDR3. CDR3 sequence: CASSADRVAYNEQFF. The CDR3 region has the DNA TGTGCCAGCAGCGCCGACAGGGTCGCCTACAATGAGCAGTTCTTC.

This chain connects TRBV7-2 to TRBJ1-5; 9 positions agree with TRBD1. Germline V lookup: CDR1 SGHTA, CDR2 FQGNSA. The CDR3 spans 15 residues. Trimming took 5 bases from V and 6 from J; bases not matched to a gene: 8. The CDR3 coding sequence is TGTGCCAGCAGCGCCGACAGGGGGGTCAGTCAGCCCCAGCATTTT. Residues: CASSADRGVSQPQHF.